This TCR beta chain was sequenced during a study of radiotherapy plus CTLA-4 blockade in lung cancer. Points from the study as a whole: Interferon-beta, together with early blood T cell clone dynamics, reportedly best predicted response.

The length of the CDR3 is 13 residues. V shed 6 bases, J shed 6 bases, and the junction held 5 bases outside the gene matches. Germline V gene lookup returns CDR1 SNHLY and CDR2 FYNNEI. Repertoires were generated with immunoSEQ multiplex PCR, while TCRdb's copy carries only in-frame clones and drops some. The sample has 95,000 to 150,000 clones, just under 90% seen once. This clone has only one observation. The antigen remains unidentified. The source of this sequence is a human donor with non-small cell lung cancer that progressed on radiotherapy plus ipilimumab. The chain has TRBV2 and TRBJ1-2; 9 nucleotides match TRBD1. The sequencing here drew on peripheral blood, taken from a patient treated with radiotherapy plus ipilimumab. The CDR3 sequence is CASRPGQGDGYTF. In DNA form, the CDR3 reads TGTGCCAGCAGGCCGGGACAGGGAGATGGCTACACCTTC.